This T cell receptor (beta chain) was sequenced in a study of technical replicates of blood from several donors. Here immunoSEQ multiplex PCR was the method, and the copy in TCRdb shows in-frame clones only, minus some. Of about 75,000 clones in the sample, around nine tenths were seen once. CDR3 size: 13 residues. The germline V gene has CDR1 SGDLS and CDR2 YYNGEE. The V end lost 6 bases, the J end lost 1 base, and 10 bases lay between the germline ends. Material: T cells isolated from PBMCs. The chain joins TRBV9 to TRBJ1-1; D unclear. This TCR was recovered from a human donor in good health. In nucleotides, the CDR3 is TGTGCCAGCAATCCCGGAGGGAACACTGAAGCTTTCTTT. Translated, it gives CASNPGGNTEAFF.